This TCR beta chain was recovered during a study of blood T cell repertoires in COVID-19. Study-wide background: From T cells, B-cell-depleted T cells, or PBMCs came the material, which was cDNA or gDNA.

Clones were sequenced by immunoSEQ multiplex PCR, and TCRdb holds only the in-frame ones, with some missing. The top ten hold about 3% of the sample, which has 150,000 to 200,000 clones, roughly 85% seen once. CDR3 size: 13 residues. V shed 10 bases and J 4 bases; nucleotides not matched to a gene: 6. The germline CDR1 and CDR2 sequences are LNHDA and SQIVND (reference sequence). Sequencing was carried out using peripheral blood. The sequence was collected from a human donor with acute or convalescent COVID-19. The donor label of this sample is uncertain. This chain joins TRBV19 and TRBJ2-5, with 10 bases fitting TRBD1. CDR3 DNA: TGTGCCACGCGACAGGGGGCGCGAGAGACCCAGTACTTC. Translating gives CATRQGARETQYF.